This record concerns one T cell receptor (beta chain) sequence. The target antigen is unknown. The protocol was immunoSEQ multiplex PCR, while the TCRdb copy is restricted to in-frame clones and leaves out a portion. The data contain 95,000 to 110,000 clones, roughly 91% of them singletons. The source of the sample is a study of T cell responses to AZD1222 COVID-19 vaccine. The study, taken as a whole, reports: Baseline testing showed seropositivity in only a handful of AZD1222 recipients. Possibly, clonal diversity was underestimated; donors were largely white British and included more females. Spike-specific TCR breadth and depth were elevated following two AZD1222 doses.

Sample: peripheral blood, taken on day 0 of AZD1222 vaccination. The origin of this receptor is an adult in good health.

CDR3 residues: CAIRTGGRGEKLFF. The DNA for the CDR3 is TGTGCCATCCGGACAGGGGGTAGAGGGGAAAAACTGTTTTTT. The gene calls are TRBV2 and TRBJ1-4; 10 bases match TRBD1. Trimming at V came to 10 bases and at J to 8 bases, leaving 10 bases not matched to a gene. Germline lookup yields CDR1 SNHLY and CDR2 FYNNEI. The CDR3 covers 14 residues.